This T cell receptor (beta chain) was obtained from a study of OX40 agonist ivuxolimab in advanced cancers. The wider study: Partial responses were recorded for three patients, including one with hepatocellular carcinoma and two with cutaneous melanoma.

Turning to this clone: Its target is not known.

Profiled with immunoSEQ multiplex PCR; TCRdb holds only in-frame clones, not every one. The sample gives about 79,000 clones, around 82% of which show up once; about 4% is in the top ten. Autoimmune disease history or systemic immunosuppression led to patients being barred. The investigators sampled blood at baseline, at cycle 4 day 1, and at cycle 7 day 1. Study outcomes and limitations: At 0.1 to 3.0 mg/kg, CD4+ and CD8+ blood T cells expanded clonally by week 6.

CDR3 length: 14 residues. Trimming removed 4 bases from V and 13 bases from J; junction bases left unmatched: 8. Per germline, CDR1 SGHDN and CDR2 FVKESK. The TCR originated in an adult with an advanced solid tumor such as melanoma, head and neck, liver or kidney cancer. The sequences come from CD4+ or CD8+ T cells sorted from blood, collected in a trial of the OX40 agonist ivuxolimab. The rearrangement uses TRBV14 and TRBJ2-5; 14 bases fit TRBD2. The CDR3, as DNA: TGTGCCAGCAGCCTCACCGGGACTAGCGGGAGACCGTACTTC. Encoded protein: CASSLTGTSGRPYF.